This TCR beta chain stems from a study of response to subunit inactivated influenza vaccine. The study's findings and limits: The authors proposed limited new T cell recruitment per seasonal influenza vaccination.

One entry per CDR3 protein results from TCRdb running MiXCR on the RT-PCR reads. The sample holds 500,000 to 750,000 distinct CDR3 sequences, 12% to 15% seen once. Concerning this clonotype: Antigen unknown.

Germline V CDR1 and CDR2: MNHEY, SVGEGT. With 4 bases clipped from V and 2 bases from J, the junction kept 7 bases outside the gene matches. CDR3 length: 16 amino acids. The rearrangement uses TRBV6-2 or TRBV6-3 and TRBJ1-1; 10 nucleotides match TRBD1. This receptor was identified in a man aged 50 to 60 who received an inactivated influenza vaccine. The sequencing here drew on PBMCs from blood, taken 12 days after vaccination. DNA for the CDR3: TGTGCCAGCAGTTCCCGGGACAGGGGTTTAAACACTGAAGCTTTCTTT. Protein: CASSSRDRGLNTEAFF.